The source of this T cell receptor (beta chain) is a study of cytomegalovirus exposure and HLA in healthy donors. V was clipped by 4 bases and J by 3 bases; unmatched bases: 6. Per the germline V gene, CDR1 is SGHNT and CDR2 is YENEEA. The CDR3 is 15 residues long. With 60 Vbeta and 13 Jbeta primers, the PCR was carried out. Data came from immunoSEQ multiplex PCR; TCRdb stores just in-frame clones and leaves some out. The sample contains 200,000 to 250,000 clones, approximately 80% of which appear only once. The gene calls are TRBV11-3 and TRBJ2-3; TRBD2 aligns across 8 bases. Sample: PBMCs. The receptor comes from a middle-aged woman in good health and CMV-seronegative. The CDR3 DNA is TGTGCCAGCAGCTCCGGGAGGGAACAGACAGATACGCAGTATTTT. Translating it yields CASSSGREQTDTQYF.